This T cell receptor (beta chain) was captured in a study of cytomegalovirus exposure and HLA in healthy donors. The study's findings and limits: Across donors, sequencing depth was assumed by presence/absence analyses to be roughly uniform. A missense variant in DCLRE1C was later tied to TCR beta V- and J-gene trimming.

Of note for this clone: Its target is unknown.

The PCR ran on 60 Vbeta and 13 Jbeta primers. Per the authors' pipeline: Later work found 65 million to 85 million unique TCR beta chains, with about 10 million shared. Some clones are missing from TCRdb's copy, which holds only in-frame ones; the method was immunoSEQ multiplex PCR. The DNA gave D and trimming, while V, J and clone size come from that table. The sample includes under 200,000 clones, around 81% of them seen just once. This sequence originates from a woman aged 18-29 years in good health and CMV-seropositive. The sample taken for sequencing was PBMCs.

The CDR3 DNA is TGTGCCAGCAGTTTAGGCGGGGGGGCGTACGAGCAGTACTTC. Protein: CASSLGGGAYEQYF. The rearrangement joins TRBV28 to TRBJ2-7; 9 nucleotides line up with TRBD2. The V gene end was trimmed by 2 bases and the J gene end by 4 bases; junction bases not matched to a gene: 3. CDR1 is MDHEN and CDR2 is SYDVKM in the germline V gene. This CDR3 spans 14 amino acids.